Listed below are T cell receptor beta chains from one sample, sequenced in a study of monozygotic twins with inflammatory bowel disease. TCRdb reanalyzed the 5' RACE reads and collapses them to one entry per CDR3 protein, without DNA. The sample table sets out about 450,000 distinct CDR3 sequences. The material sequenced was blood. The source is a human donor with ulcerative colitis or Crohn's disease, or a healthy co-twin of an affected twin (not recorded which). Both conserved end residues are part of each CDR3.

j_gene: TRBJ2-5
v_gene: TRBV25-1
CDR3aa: CASSESRLEETQYF

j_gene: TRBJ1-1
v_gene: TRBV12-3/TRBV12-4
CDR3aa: CASSLAYMNTEAFF

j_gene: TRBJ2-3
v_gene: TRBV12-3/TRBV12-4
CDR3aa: CASEKRDRRADTQYF

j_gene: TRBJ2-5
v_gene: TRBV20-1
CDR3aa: CSAPRGTGQETQYF

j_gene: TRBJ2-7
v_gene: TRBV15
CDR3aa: CATSRDRGTYEQYF

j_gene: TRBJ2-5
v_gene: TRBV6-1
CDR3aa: CASSRGDSPVETQYF

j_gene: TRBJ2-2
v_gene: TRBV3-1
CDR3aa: CASSQLAGELFF

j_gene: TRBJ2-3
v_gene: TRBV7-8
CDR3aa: CASSLRLAGFTDTQYF

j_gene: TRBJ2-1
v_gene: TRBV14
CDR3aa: CASSPGLAGGEQFF

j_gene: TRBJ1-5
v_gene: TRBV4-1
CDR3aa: CASSQVTRDGNQPQHF

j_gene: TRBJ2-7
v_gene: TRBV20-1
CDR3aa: CSAPDNSYEQYF

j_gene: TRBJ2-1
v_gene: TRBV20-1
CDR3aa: CSARDPAYNEQFF

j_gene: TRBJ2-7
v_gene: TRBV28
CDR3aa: CASTLGGAGGYEQYF

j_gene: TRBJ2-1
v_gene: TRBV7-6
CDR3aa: CASQGLKGYNEQFF

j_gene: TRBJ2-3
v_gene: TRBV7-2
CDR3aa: CASSLSSVLDTQYF

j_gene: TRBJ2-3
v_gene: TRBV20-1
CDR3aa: CSALGREISTDTQYF

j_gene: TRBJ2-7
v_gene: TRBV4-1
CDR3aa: CASSQDPGLIEQYF

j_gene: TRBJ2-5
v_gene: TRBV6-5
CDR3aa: CASSYSTGRQETQYF

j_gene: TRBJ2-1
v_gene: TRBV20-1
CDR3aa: CSARDFSPLGNEQFF

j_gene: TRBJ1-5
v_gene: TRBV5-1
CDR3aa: CASSSEGYSNQPQHF

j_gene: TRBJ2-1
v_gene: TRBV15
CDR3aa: CATEPGLLWNEQFF

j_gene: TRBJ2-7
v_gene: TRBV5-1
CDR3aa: CASSAVAATYEQYF

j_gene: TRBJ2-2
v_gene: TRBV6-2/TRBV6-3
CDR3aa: CASSQSLATGELFF

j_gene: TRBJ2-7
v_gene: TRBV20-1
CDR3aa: CSAYTGLAGEQYF

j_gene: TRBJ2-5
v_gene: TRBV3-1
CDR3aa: CASSQDLPSAYQETQYF

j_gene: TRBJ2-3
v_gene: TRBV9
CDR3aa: CASSVPRGAGREGTDTQYF

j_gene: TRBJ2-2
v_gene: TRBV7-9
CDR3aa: CASSLGMTGNTGELFF

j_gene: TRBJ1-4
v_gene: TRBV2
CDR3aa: CASSLDRREKLFF

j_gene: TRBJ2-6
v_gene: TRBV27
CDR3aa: CASSLSGPSGANVLTF

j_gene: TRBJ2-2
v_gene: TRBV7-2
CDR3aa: CASSLRTGGGTGELFF

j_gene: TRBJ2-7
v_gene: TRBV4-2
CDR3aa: CASSQEWTDEQYF

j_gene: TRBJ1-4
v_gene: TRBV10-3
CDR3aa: CAISDYEGEKLFF

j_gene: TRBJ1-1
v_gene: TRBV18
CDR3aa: CASSLTYADLDTEAFF

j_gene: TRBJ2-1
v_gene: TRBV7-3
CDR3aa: CASSRRTSGVDEQFF

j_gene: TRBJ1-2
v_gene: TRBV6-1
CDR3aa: CASSLTTGAKGYGYTF

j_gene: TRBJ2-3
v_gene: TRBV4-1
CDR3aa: CASSQVSLLAGDTDTQYF